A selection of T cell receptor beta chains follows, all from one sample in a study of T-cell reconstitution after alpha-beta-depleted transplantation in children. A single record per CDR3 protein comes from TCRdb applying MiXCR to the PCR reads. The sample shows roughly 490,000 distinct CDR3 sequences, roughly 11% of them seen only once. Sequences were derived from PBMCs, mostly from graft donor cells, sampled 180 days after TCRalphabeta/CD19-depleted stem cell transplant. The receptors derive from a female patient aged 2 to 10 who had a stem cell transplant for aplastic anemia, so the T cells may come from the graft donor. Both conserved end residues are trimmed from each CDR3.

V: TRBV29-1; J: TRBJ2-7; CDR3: SVDSGQGVYEQY
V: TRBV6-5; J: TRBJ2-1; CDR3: ASSYLGGPYYNEQF
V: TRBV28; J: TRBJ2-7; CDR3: ASSFKLGDSYEQY
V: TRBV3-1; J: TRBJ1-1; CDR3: ASMDRGRTEAF
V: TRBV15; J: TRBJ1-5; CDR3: ATSRGQVADSNQPQH
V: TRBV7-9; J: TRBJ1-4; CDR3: AILLMGLF
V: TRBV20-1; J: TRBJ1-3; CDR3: SALGGASGNTIY
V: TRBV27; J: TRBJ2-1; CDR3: ATGLRLAHSYNEQF
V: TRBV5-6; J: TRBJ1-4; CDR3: ASSWDRTNEKLF
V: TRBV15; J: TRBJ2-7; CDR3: ATSRDTAGAYEQY
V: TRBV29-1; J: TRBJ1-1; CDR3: SVDVTGANTEAF
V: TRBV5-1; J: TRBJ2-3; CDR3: ASSLLVSSDTQY
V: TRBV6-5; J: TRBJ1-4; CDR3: ASSYGTQGFKLF
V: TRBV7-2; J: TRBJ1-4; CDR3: ASSRHRKLF
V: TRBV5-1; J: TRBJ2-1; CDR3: ASSIHRGVSYNEQF
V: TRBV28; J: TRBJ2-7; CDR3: ASSFIESGGSGRK
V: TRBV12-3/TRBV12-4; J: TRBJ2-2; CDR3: ASSSQGALGTGELF
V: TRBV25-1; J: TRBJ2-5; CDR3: ASSERRVGETQY
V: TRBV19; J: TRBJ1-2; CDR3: ASTATPTNYGYT
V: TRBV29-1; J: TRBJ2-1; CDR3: SVEEGKGQGLEQF
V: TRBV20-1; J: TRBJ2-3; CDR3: SASPIAGETDTQY
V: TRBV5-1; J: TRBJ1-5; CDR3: ASSLGTGTGGQPQH
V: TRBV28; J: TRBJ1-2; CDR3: ASSFSWNGYT
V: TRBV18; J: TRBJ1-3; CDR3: ASSPRTDGNTIY
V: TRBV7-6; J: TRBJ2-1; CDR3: ASSSSYSGLSYNEQF
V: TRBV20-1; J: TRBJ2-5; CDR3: SAFSGTETQY
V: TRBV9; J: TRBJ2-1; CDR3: ASSEFGTSGYNEQF
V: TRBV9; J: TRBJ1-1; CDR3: ASSVEGGTVNTEAF
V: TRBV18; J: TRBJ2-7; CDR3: ASSPSGQGTGEQY
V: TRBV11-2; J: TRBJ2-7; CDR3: ASSLGQLSYEQY
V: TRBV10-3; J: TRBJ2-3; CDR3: AARGPTLAGGLRADTQY
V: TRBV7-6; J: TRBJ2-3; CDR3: ASSTHSGRVPDTQY